The source of this TCR beta chain is a study of CD8 T cells in Susac syndrome. This clonotype has more than one count but fewer than ten. At one boundary the junction diverges from the germline segment, which might be a read error. After extraction with the RNeasy kit, about 0.45 to 1 ug of the RNA was reverse transcribed using random hexamers. immunoSEQ multiplex PCR amplified TCR beta CDR3 across 54 Vbeta, 13 Jbeta. TCRdb called the immunoSEQ multiplex PCR reads again in MiXCR, with one record for every CDR3 protein. In the table there are 250,000 to 350,000 distinct CDR3 sequences, about 90% of which are singletons. From germline, CDR1 is SGHTA and CDR2 FQGNSA. This CDR3 has 11 residues. Sequencing of TCR beta covered CD8+ and CD4+ T cells obtained from blood. The study used treatment-naive patients who had stable or active relapsing-remitting disease as multiple sclerosis controls. Bulk CD8+ and CD4+ cells came from magnetic negative isolation; CD8+ TEMRA by FACS.

The chain links TRBV7-2 to TRBJ2-5; D ambiguous. The receptor comes from a human donor with multiple sclerosis. Material for sequencing was CD4+ T cells from PBMCs. CDR3 DNA: TGTGCCAGCAGCTTAGTAAGGTGGCCCAACTTC. Translation: CASSLVRWPNF.